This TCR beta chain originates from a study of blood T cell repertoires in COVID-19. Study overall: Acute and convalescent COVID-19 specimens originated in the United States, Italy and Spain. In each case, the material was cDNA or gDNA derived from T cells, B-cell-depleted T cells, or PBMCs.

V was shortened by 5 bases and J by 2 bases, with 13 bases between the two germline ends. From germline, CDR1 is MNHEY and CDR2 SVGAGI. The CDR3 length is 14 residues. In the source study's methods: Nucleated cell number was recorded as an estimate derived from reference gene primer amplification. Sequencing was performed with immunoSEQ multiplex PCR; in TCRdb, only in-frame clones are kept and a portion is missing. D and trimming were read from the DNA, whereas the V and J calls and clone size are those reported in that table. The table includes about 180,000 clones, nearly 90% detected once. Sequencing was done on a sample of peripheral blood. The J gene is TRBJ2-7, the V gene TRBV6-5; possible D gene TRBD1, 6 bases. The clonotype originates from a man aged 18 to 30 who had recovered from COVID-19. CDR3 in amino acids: CASSTRDTTYEQYF. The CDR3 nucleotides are TGTGCCAGCAGTACCCGGGACACGACCTACGAGCAGTACTTC.